The rows below give T cell receptor beta chains drawn from one sample of a study of CD8 T cells in ankylosing spondylitis. Each CDR3 protein gets one entry after TCRdb re-called the 5' RACE reads with MiXCR. Of fewer than 550,000 distinct CDR3 sequences listed, under 5.5% are singletons. Sample: blood, either unsorted or a sorted T cell fraction (not recorded which). The receptors shown here come from a male donor with ankylosing spondylitis. The CDR3 runs from the conserved cysteine through the conserved F or W. A D gene is named only where the DNA matches it firmly. A clone size is listed for some rows: how often the clone was seen (once, few, many), or a class if it is expanded.

TRBJ2-7 | many | TRBV15 | - | CATSRELGNSYEQYF | TGTGCCACCAGCAGAGAACTGGGAAACTCCTACGAGCAGTACTTC
TRBJ1-1 | many | TRBV4-2 | - | CASSQQTGRATEAFF | TGTGCCAGCAGCCAACAGACGGGGAGGGCCACTGAAGCTTTCTTT
TRBJ2-2 | many | TRBV29-1 | - | CSVTTGTHINTGELFF | TGCAGCGTCACGACCGGGACACACATAAACACCGGGGAGCTGTTTTTT
TRBJ2-2 | - | TRBV30 | - | CAWRWGLGGELFF | TGTGCCTGGAGGTGGGGCCTAGGCGGGGAGCTGTTTTTT
TRBJ2-6 | few | TRBV10-3 | TRBD1 | CAISGPGQGEAGANVLTF | TGTGCCATCAGTGGCCCGGGACAGGGAGAGGCTGGGGCCAACGTCCTGACTTTC
TRBJ1-1 | - | TRBV6-2/TRBV6-3 | TRBD1 | CASLRPGQRNTEAFF | TGTGCCAGCTTGAGACCGGGACAGAGAAACACTGAAGCTTTCTTT
TRBJ2-7 | many | TRBV12-3/TRBV12-4 | - | CASSLVQYEQYF | TGTGCCAGCAGTTTAGTTCAATACGAGCAGTACTTC
TRBJ2-7 | many | TRBV20-1 | TRBD2 | CSAPQWAGGLYEQYF | TGCAGTGCCCCCCAATGGGCGGGAGGGCTTTACGAGCAGTACTTC
TRBJ2-1 | many | TRBV5-1 | TRBD2 | CASSSGASGFDEQFF | TGCGCCAGCAGCTCAGGGGCTAGCGGGTTCGATGAGCAGTTCTTC
TRBJ2-7 | many | TRBV18 | - | CASSPSGADEQYF | TGTGCCAGCTCACCCTCGGGGGCCGACGAGCAGTACTTC
TRBJ2-7 | few | TRBV4-1 | - | CASSQGGVPWTYEQYF | TGCGCCAGCAGCCAAGGAGGGGTCCCCTGGACCTACGAGCAGTACTTC
TRBJ1-1 | many | TRBV7-2 | - | CASSLGGGSEAFF | TGTGCCAGCAGCTTAGGGGGAGGCTCTGAAGCTTTCTTT
TRBJ2-1 | many | TRBV29-1 | TRBD2 | CSVDRAGSSYNEQFF | TGCAGCGTTGACCGAGCGGGAAGCTCCTACAATGAGCAGTTCTTC
TRBJ2-7 | few | TRBV7-2 | TRBD2 | CASSLFPGGPAEQYF | TGTGCCAGCAGCTTATTTCCGGGAGGGCCCGCCGAGCAGTACTTC
TRBJ1-2 | many | TRBV20-1 | - | CSSRGLVYGYTF | TGCAGTTCCCGGGGATTGGTCTATGGCTACACCTTC
TRBJ2-5 | - | TRBV11-2 | TRBD2 | CASSSRLAGGPYQETQYF | TGTGCCAGCAGCTCAAGACTAGCGGGAGGGCCTTACCAAGAGACCCAGTACTTC
TRBJ1-1 | many | TRBV27 | - | CASSLDLYTEAFF | TGTGCCAGCAGTTTAGATCTTTACACTGAAGCTTTCTTT
TRBJ2-3 | many | TRBV10-3 | TRBD2 | CAIGGTSGGAQTDTQYF | TGTGCCATAGGAGGGACTAGCGGGGGGGCCCAGACAGATACGCAGTATTTT
TRBJ2-2 | many | TRBV7-9 | - | CASSLVGRIGELFF | TGTGCCAGCAGCTTAGTTGGGCGTATCGGGGAGCTGTTTTTT
TRBJ1-1 | many | TRBV15 | - | CATSAYLGGGAFF | TGTGCCACCAGCGCATACCTTGGGGGAGGCGCTTTCTTT
TRBJ2-1 | many | TRBV12-3/TRBV12-4 | TRBD2 | CASWLAGGGDEQFF | TGTGCCAGCTGGCTAGCGGGAGGTGGGGATGAGCAGTTCTTC
TRBJ2-1 | many | TRBV4-2 | - | CASSPTGVGNNEQFF | TGTGCCAGCAGCCCAACGGGAGTGGGGAACAATGAGCAGTTCTTC
TRBJ2-7 | many | TRBV7-9 | - | CASSPTLGRTYEQYF | TGTGCCAGCAGCCCGACGTTGGGCAGGACCTACGAGCAGTACTTC
TRBJ1-2 | few | TRBV10-2 | - | CASSESRGNYTF | TGCGCCAGCAGTGAGTCCCGGGGGAACTACACCTTC
TRBJ2-7 | - | TRBV4-1 | - | CASSQAFLRASSYEQYF | TGCGCCAGCAGCCAAGCTTTTTTGCGCGCCAGCTCCTACGAGCAGTACTTC
TRBJ1-2 | many | TRBV7-8 | - | CASSPGREAGYTF | TGTGCCAGCAGCCCCGGGAGGGAGGCTGGCTACACCTTC
TRBJ2-1 | many | TRBV7-8 | TRBD1 | CASSPDRGMDNEQFF | TGTGCCAGCAGCCCCGACAGGGGTATGGACAATGAGCAGTTCTTC
TRBJ1-1 | many | TRBV15 | TRBD1 | CATSGGTGRMNTEAFF | TGTGCCACCAGCGGGGGGACAGGCCGAATGAACACTGAAGCTTTCTTT
TRBJ1-5 | many | TRBV20-1 | - | CSAAHALSLDQPQHF | TGCAGCGCCGCCCACGCCCTTAGTCTCGATCAGCCCCAGCATTTT
TRBJ1-5 | many | TRBV10-3 | TRBD1 | CAISESKGAVQPQHF | TGTGCCATCAGTGAGTCGAAGGGGGCGGTTCAGCCCCAGCATTTT
TRBJ1-2 | many | TRBV20-1 | TRBD1 | CSAFTEDRGSGYTF | TGCAGTGCGTTTACCGAGGACAGGGGGTCTGGCTACACCTTC